Listed below are T cell receptor beta chains from one sample, sequenced in a study of blood T cells in healthy people across ages. TCRdb re-called the 5' RACE reads with MiXCR, one entry per CDR3 protein. The table has about 670,000 distinct CDR3 sequences, roughly 41% seen once. Sequences were obtained from blood. Receptor source: an older man in good health. The conserved cysteine and the conserved F or W are not part of the CDR3 here.

TRBJ1-2 TRBV14 ASSQGRGNDGYT
TRBJ2-3 TRBV12-5 ASGPDDSACTQY
TRBJ2-5 TRBV6-2/TRBV6-3 ASSSQGRETQY
TRBJ2-5 TRBV15 ATSSLQGQETQY
TRBJ2-3 TRBV25-1 ASSEPNTDTRY
TRBJ2-5 TRBV20-1 SASSTGTANLQETRY
TRBJ1-1 TRBV4-3 ASSQERTSTEAF
TRBJ2-3 TRBV6-2/TRBV6-3 ASSPRTPDTQY
TRBJ2-7 TRBV27 ASSFGGRVSYEQY
- TRBV7-2 ASSLPPRRGAYEQY
TRBJ2-3 TRBV20-1 SAPGTSIDTQY
TRBJ1-1 TRBV7-2 ASSLDRYTEAF
TRBJ2-3 TRBV7-9 ASSRRGTWEDTQY
TRBJ2-5 TRBV27 ASSGRGKTQY
TRBJ2-1 TRBV29-1 SVEDGQGAENEQF
TRBJ1-6 TRBV28 ASSLQGVKNSPLH
TRBJ2-7 TRBV12-3/TRBV12-4 ASSERTSGRSDEQY
- TRBV7-2 ASSFSSGGGYEQY
TRBJ2-2 TRBV3-1 ASSQGGRTGELF
TRBJ2-1 TRBV7-2 ASSSTWNSYNEQF
TRBJ1-6 TRBV27 ASSFRLGTGRSPLH
TRBJ2-7 TRBV20-1 SVWRGDPSYEQY
TRBJ2-5 TRBV28 ASSSPGQGKQY
TRBJ1-2 TRBV10-3 AISEGGRDYT
TRBJ2-3 TRBV20-1 SASQRQGDTDTQY
TRBJ2-7 TRBV12-3/TRBV12-4 VSSLLGEQY
TRBJ2-1 TRBV7-3 ASSLVPGQRNEQF
TRBJ2-7 TRBV27 ASKRQSSYEQY
TRBJ2-7 TRBV11-2 ASSLDPGVTGSDEQY
TRBJ1-4 TRBV10-1 ASSERINEKLF
TRBJ2-3 TRBV28 ASSLPGAPRPDTQY